These 14 T cell receptor beta chains were all obtained from the same sample, sequenced in a study of cytomegalovirus exposure and HLA in healthy donors. A multiplex PCR was run with 60 Vbeta primers and 13 Jbeta primers. TCRdb's table, derived via immunoSEQ multiplex PCR, lists solely in-frame clones and lacks some. The sample records roughly 140,000 clones, 60% to 85% being singletons. Sequencing used PBMCs. Receptors originate from a male donor in good health and CMV-seronegative.

The CDR3 reads CASSLDRGTREQYF. CDR3 nucleotide sequence: TGCGCCAGCAGCCTGGACAGGGGTACGCGAGAGCAGTACTTC. The chain combines TRBV4-1 with TRBJ2-7; 9 nucleotides align to TRBD1. This CDR3 spans 14 amino acids. The germline CDR1 and CDR2 sequences are MGHRA and YSYEKL. J gave up 7 bases and V 4 bases, and 8 bases lay outside the gene matches.

The chain has TRBV7-6 and TRBJ2-7; TRBD2 matches at 7 bases. The CDR3 spans 15 residues. CDR1 and CDR2 from the germline V gene are SGHVS and FNYEAQ. V gave up 5 bases and J gave up 1 base; unmatched junction bases: 8. This chain's CDR3 is CASSRWGGLSYEQYF. CDR3 nucleotides: TGTGCCAGCAGCCGGTGGGGGGGACTTTCCTACGAGCAGTACTTC. Combining the CDR3 with reference TRBV7-6 and TRBJ2-7 gives the whole variable domain GAGVSQSPRYKVTKRGQDVALRCDPISGHVSLYWYRQALGQGPEFLTYFNYEAQQDKSGLPNDRFSAERPEGSISTLTIQRTEQRDSAMYRCASSRWGGLSYEQYFGPGTRLTVT.

The V call is TRBV4-1, the J call TRBJ2-7; TRBD1 is a possible D gene (5 bases). V gave up 1 base and J gave up 3 bases, with 10 bases separating them. Germline assignment: CDR1 MGHRA and CDR2 YSYEKL. CDR3 length: 14 residues. This CDR3 is CASSQGAGFYEQYF. CDR3 in DNA: TGCGCCAGCAGCCAAGGAGCAGGGTTCTACGAGCAGTACTTC.

This chain links TRBV6-1 with TRBJ1-1; 9 bases fit TRBD1. The junction had 6 bases not matched to a gene; V was cut back by 7 bases and J by 3 bases. Germline lookup yields CDR1 MNHNS and CDR2 SASEGT. The CDR3 contains 14 residues. The DNA of the CDR3 is TGTGCCAGCACCGGGACAGGGCTTGACACTGAAGCTTTCTTT. Protein: CASTGTGLDTEAFF.

The chain recombines TRBV30 with TRBJ1-6; no clear D. Trimming took 0 bases from V and 7 from J, leaving 13 bases between them. The length of the CDR3 is 15 residues. Germline-derived CDR1 and CDR2 are GTSNPN and SVGIG (reference sequence). In nucleotides, the CDR3 is TGTGCCTGGAGTGTCAGCCTATCGGGGAATTCACCCCTCCACTTT. As protein: CAWSVSLSGNSPLHF.

This chain uses TRBV6-5 with TRBJ1-2, with 8 bases lining up with TRBD1. V trimming: 5 bases; J trimming: 6 bases; junction bases outside the gene matches: 11. The CDR3 spans 15 residues. Looked up from germline, CDR1 is MNHEY and CDR2 is SVGAGI. The CDR3 DNA reads as TGTGCCAGCAGTCGGGACAGGCCGTCTCCCAATGGCTACACCTTC. It translates to CASSRDRPSPNGYTF.

V gene TRBV5-4 combines with J gene TRBJ2-1, with 13 nucleotides matching TRBD2. Germline V CDR1 and CDR2: SGHNT, YYREEE (reference sequence). The CDR3 loop spans 16 amino acids. The V and J ends lost 2 bases and 8 bases, in that order; junction bases with no gene match: 7. CDR3 bases: TGTGCCAGCAGCTTCCCGACTAGCGGGGGGAGCGATGAGCAGTTCTTC. Protein sequence: CASSFPTSGGSDEQFF.

Only one count was recorded for this clone. The chain combines TRBV14 with TRBJ1-1; 8 bases match TRBD1. This CDR3 is built from 13 residues. Germline values: CDR1 SGHDN, CDR2 FVKESK. J was trimmed by 10 bases and V by 4 bases; bases with no gene match: 8. The CDR3 region is CASSPTRQGIAFF. For the CDR3, the DNA is TGTGCCAGCAGCCCCACAAGACAGGGGATAGCTTTCTTT.

The chain couples TRBV7-2 to TRBJ1-3; D is possibly TRBD1 (6 bases). The V gene lost 1 base and the J gene lost 4 bases, with 11 bases spanning the gap. CDR3 size: 15 residues. Germline loops: CDR1 SGHTA, CDR2 FQGNSA. CDR3 DNA: TGTGCCAGCAGCTTAGAGGGGGGGCAAGGAAACACCATATATTTT. This sequence encodes CASSLEGGQGNTIYF.

This clone has just one count. The rearrangement links TRBV7-9 to TRBJ1-2; D might be TRBD1 (6 bases). Trimming took 2 bases from V and 1 from J, leaving 11 bases between them. Germline values: CDR1 SEHNR, CDR2 FQNEAQ (reference sequence). This CDR3 region has 15 residues. CDR3 DNA: TGTGCCAGCAGCTTAAGCAGGGGCTTTAACTATGGCTACACCTTC. Its protein product is CASSLSRGFNYGYTF.

In the case of this clone: The sample holds other DNA sequences that translate to the same CDR3. This sequence joins TRBV27 and TRBJ1-1; D gene uncertain. CDR1 is MNHEY, CDR2 SMNVEV, per germline (reference sequence). Trimming left V 3 bases short and J 7 bases short, with 15 bases between. CDR3 length: 14 amino acids. The CDR3 DNA sequence: TGTGCCAGCAGTTTGAGTAGGGTCGGGAATGAAGCTTTCTTT. It specifies CASSLSRVGNEAFF.

The V gene is TRBV5-1, the J gene TRBJ1-3; tentatively, D is TRBD1 (5 bases). Germline assignment: CDR1 SGHRS and CDR2 YFSETQ. This CDR3 has 14 residues. The V end lost 3 bases, the J end lost 4 bases, and 11 bases lay between the germline ends. The CDR3 DNA reads TGCGCCAGCAGCTCGGACACCTGGGGAAACACCATATATTTT. Its translation is CASSSDTWGNTIYF.

This clone is labeled medium-sized. The chain employs TRBV10-1 and TRBJ2-1, with 8 bases lining up with TRBD2. Germline V gene sequence: CDR1 WNHNN, CDR2 SYGVQD (reference sequence). J gave up 10 bases and V 5 bases, and 4 bases lay outside the gene matches. The CDR3 contains 12 residues. CDR3 in DNA: TGCGCCAGCAGTAGCGGGAGAGGCGAGCAGTTCTTC. This encodes CASSSGRGEQFF.

Note on this clone: At one of its ends the junction is not consistent with the germline gene, which may arise from a read error. This CDR3 reads CSSSLYPRRRDPVQPQHF. CDR3 coding DNA: TGTTCCAGCAGCTTATATCCGAGGCGGAGGGACCCGGTTCAGCCCCAGCATTTT. The J gene is TRBJ1-5, the V gene TRBV7-9; perhaps TRBD1 as D (5 bases). Germline CDR1 SEHNR, CDR2 FQNEAQ (reference sequence). The CDR3 runs 18 residues.